The 17 T cell receptor beta chains given below trace back to one sample, sequenced in a study of cytomegalovirus exposure and HLA in healthy donors. PCR involved 60 Vbeta and 13 Jbeta primers. The data were produced by immunoSEQ multiplex PCR, yet TCRdb's version contains in-frame clones alone and is incomplete. The data contain around 150,000 clones, about four fifths of them seen just once; the ten biggest clones take up over 10%. Sequencing was performed on PBMCs. The receptor set was obtained from a woman between 45 and 65 years old in good health and CMV-seronegative.

A single count supports this clone. The chain links TRBV28 to TRBJ2-7; 10 bases agree with TRBD2. J lost 7 bases, V lost 4 bases, and 10 bases had no gene match. Germline V CDR1 and CDR2: MDHEN, SYDVKM. The CDR3 covers 15 residues. The DNA of the CDR3 is TGTGCCAGCAGTTCCCCTTCTAGCGGGAGCAGGGAGCAGTACTTC. It codes for CASSSPSSGSREQYF.

The table lists this clone with a few counts. The V and J genes are TRBV7-8 and TRBJ1-4, with D tentatively TRBD1 (5 bases). The CDR3 is 15 amino acids. V was shortened by 1 base and J by 8 bases, with 14 bases between the two germline ends. In germline, CDR1 is SGHVS, CDR2 FQNEAQ. This CDR3 is CASSLGPGTREKLFF. The DNA for the CDR3 is TGTGCCAGCAGCTTAGGTCCCGGGACTAGAGAAAAACTGTTTTTT.

The J gene is TRBJ1-2, the V gene TRBV6-1, with D hard to call. Trimming cost V 1 base and J 8 bases, with 8 bases left between them. The CDR3 is made up of 12 amino acids. Germline values: CDR1 MNHNS, CDR2 SASEGT. The CDR3 DNA sequence: TGTGCCAGCAGTGAAGATGGCACCGGCTACACCTTC. It encodes CASSEDGTGYTF.

The V gene is TRBV27, the J gene TRBJ1-2; 11 nucleotides align to TRBD1. The CDR3 runs 15 residues. The germline gives CDR1 MNHEY, CDR2 SMNVEV (reference sequence). Unmatched junction bases numbered 8, after V lost 3 bases and J lost 8 bases. The CDR3 here is CASSFRTGGAKGYTF. CDR3 DNA sequence: TGTGCCAGCAGTTTTAGGACAGGGGGCGCGAAAGGCTACACCTTC.

This clone was seen a single time. This chain joins TRBV6-5 and TRBJ2-2; TRBD1 agrees at 9 bases. Per germline, CDR1 MNHEY and CDR2 SVGAGI. The CDR3 runs to 15 residues. V lost 6 bases, J lost 6 bases, and 8 bases stayed unmatched. The chain's CDR3 is CASRKGQGYAGELFF. The CDR3 bases are TGTGCCAGCAGAAAAGGACAGGGGTACGCCGGGGAGCTGTTTTTT.

This clone was detected only a few times. The gene calls are TRBV9 and TRBJ2-1, with TRBD2 matching over 8 bases. The germline CDR1 and CDR2 sequences are SGDLS and YYNGEE. J gave up 3 bases and V 3 bases, and 8 bases lay outside the gene matches. The CDR3 covers 16 residues. CDR3 in amino acids: CASSGALAGIYNEQFF. The CDR3 DNA reads TGTGCCAGCAGCGGAGCCCTAGCGGGTATCTACAATGAGCAGTTCTTC. Supplemented by reference TRBV9 and TRBJ2-1, the full variable domain reads DSGVTQTPKHLITATGQRVTLRCSPRSGDLSVYWYQQSLDQGLQFLIQYYNGEERAKGNILERFSAQQFPDLHSELNLSSLELGDSALYFCASSGALAGIYNEQFFGPGTRLTVL.

This clone was detected only a few times. The gene calls are TRBV6-6 and TRBJ1-1; 7 nucleotides agree with TRBD1. The V gene end was trimmed by 2 bases and the J gene end by 5 bases; junction bases not matched to a gene: 2. CDR1 is MNHNY, CDR2 SVGAGI, per germline (reference sequence). The CDR3 is 13 residues long. The CDR3 here is CASSYDRETEAFF. The CDR3 coding sequence is TGTGCCAGCAGTTACGACAGGGAGACTGAAGCTTTCTTT.

CDR3 sequence reads: CASSKGGRDSTPTQSNQPQHF. In DNA form, the CDR3 reads TGTGCCAGCAGCAAAGGGGGTCGGGACAGTACTCCTACCCAAAGCAATCAGCCCCAGCATTTT. This sequence joins TRBV21-1 and TRBJ1-5; TRBD1 is taken as the D call from the table, unchecked against the DNA. TRBV21-1 is a pseudogene segment. The CDR3 spans 21 residues.

V usage is TRBV30 and J usage is TRBJ2-2, with a possible D match to TRBD2 (5 bases). The germline V gene encodes CDR1 GTSNPN and CDR2 SVGIG (reference sequence). CDR3 size: 14 residues. V lost 0 bases and J lost 8, with 13 bases in between. For the CDR3, the DNA is TGTGCCTGGAGTGTACAGAGGGCAGCGGGGGAGCTGTTTTTT. This translates into CAWSVQRAAGELFF.

This clone has a handful of counts. V and J are TRBV7-9 and TRBJ2-1; D is perhaps TRBD1 (7 bases). With 0 bases removed from V and 7 bases from J, the gap between germline ends came to 16 bases. Germline V CDR1 and CDR2: SEHNR, FQNEAQ (reference sequence). The CDR3 consists of 16 residues. The DNA of the CDR3 is TGTGCCAGCAGCTTAGCCGGAGGGGGCTTTTCTAATGAGCAGTTCTTC. Its translation is CASSLAGGGFSNEQFF.

The chain is built from TRBV11-2 and TRBJ2-2; D may be TRBD1 (6 bases). The CDR3 has 16 amino acids. V lost 5 bases and J 7 bases, leaving 20 bases between the germline ends. Germline-derived CDR1 and CDR2 are SGHAT and FQNNGV. The CDR3 DNA is TGTGCCAGCAGCGCCAACCGGGACCTAGGGGGCGGGGAGCTGTTTTTT. Translating it yields CASSANRDLGGGELFF.

The chain links TRBV7-3 to TRBJ1-3; TRBD1 aligns across 11 bases. Germline V CDR1 and CDR2: SGHTA, FQGTGA. The CDR3 loop spans 17 amino acids. Trimming removed 5 bases from V and 1 base from J; junction bases left unmatched: 7. DNA of the CDR3: TGTGCCAGCAGCACATCGGGACAGGGGGTGTCTGGAAACACCATATATTTT. The encoded protein is CASSTSGQGVSGNTIYF.

This clone has a handful of counts. The gene calls are TRBV25-1 and TRBJ1-5, with TRBD1 matching over 10 bases. CDR1 and CDR2 from the germline V gene are MGHDK and SYGVNS. The CDR3 runs 17 residues. Trimming took 6 bases from V and 4 from J; bases not matched to a gene: 12. CDR3 protein: CASRDNRWDRGNQPQHF. CDR3 nucleotides: TGTGCCAGCAGAGACAACCGTTGGGACAGGGGAAATCAGCCCCAGCATTTT.

The CDR3 nucleotides read TGTGCCAGCAGCCACCGGGAGCGATCCTACAATGAGCAGTTCTTC. This gives the protein CASSHRERSYNEQFF. The V call is TRBV6-6, the J call TRBJ2-1; D is possibly TRBD2 (6 bases). CDR1 and CDR2 from the germline V gene are MNHNY and SVGAGI (reference sequence). The CDR3 extends over 15 amino acids. V lost 6 bases and J lost 1, with 13 bases in between.

The chain joins TRBV5-1 to TRBJ2-1; a possible D gene is TRBD1 (6 bases). Germline CDR1 SGHRS, CDR2 YFSETQ. Trimming shortened V by 4 bases and J by 6 bases, and 17 bases separated the two germline ends. The CDR3 loop spans 15 amino acids. CDR3 sequence reads: CASSPGQSFGNEQFF. The CDR3 DNA follows: TGCGCCAGCAGCCCTGGACAGTCTTTTGGCAATGAGCAGTTCTTC. Combining the CDR3 with reference TRBV5-1 and TRBJ2-1 gives the whole variable domain KAGVTQTPRYLIKTRGQQVTLSCSPISGHRSVSWYQQTPGQGLQFLFEYFSETQRNKGNFPGRFSGRQFSNSRSEMNVSTLELGDSALYLCASSPGQSFGNEQFFGPGTRLTVL.

The chain joins TRBV27 to TRBJ1-1; 8 positions match TRBD1. The V and J ends lost 6 bases and 4 bases, in that order; junction bases with no gene match: 7. The CDR3 totals 14 residues. CDR1 and CDR2 (germline): MNHEY, SMNVEV (reference sequence). CDR3 nucleotide sequence: TGTGCCAGCAGACGACAGGGGATCGGCACTGAAGCTTTCTTT. Translated: CASRRQGIGTEAFF.

The chain joins TRBV30 to TRBJ2-3; no definite D call. In germline, CDR1 is GTSNPN, CDR2 SVGIG (reference sequence). The V end lost 0 bases, the J end lost 6 bases, and 7 bases lay between the germline ends. The CDR3 is made up of 12 amino acids. This CDR3 reads CAWSVLSDTQYF. CDR3 sequence (DNA): TGTGCCTGGAGTGTTCTGTCTGATACGCAGTATTTT.